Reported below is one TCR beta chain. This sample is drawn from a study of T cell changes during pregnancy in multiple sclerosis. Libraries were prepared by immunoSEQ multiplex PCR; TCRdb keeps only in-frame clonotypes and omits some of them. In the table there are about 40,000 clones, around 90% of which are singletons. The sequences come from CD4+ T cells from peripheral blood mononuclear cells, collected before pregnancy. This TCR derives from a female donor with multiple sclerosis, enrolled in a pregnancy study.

The CDR3 sequence: CASSFDRIPDTQYF. As DNA, the CDR3 is TGTGCCAGCAGCTTCGACAGGATACCGGATACGCAGTATTTT. The chain is built from TRBV7-3 and TRBJ2-3; a weak D match, TRBD1 (6 bases). Trimming took 3 bases from V and 6 from J, leaving 13 bases between them. The CDR3 consists of 14 residues. Looked up from germline, CDR1 is SGHTA and CDR2 is FQGTGA. Full variable domain (outside the CDR3, taken from reference TRBV7-3 and TRBJ2-3): GAGVSQTPSNKVTEKGKYVELRCDPISGHTALYWYRQSLGQGPEFLIYFQGTGAADDSGLPNDRFFAVRPEGSVSTLKIQRTERGDSAVYLCASSFDRIPDTQYFGPGTRLTVL.